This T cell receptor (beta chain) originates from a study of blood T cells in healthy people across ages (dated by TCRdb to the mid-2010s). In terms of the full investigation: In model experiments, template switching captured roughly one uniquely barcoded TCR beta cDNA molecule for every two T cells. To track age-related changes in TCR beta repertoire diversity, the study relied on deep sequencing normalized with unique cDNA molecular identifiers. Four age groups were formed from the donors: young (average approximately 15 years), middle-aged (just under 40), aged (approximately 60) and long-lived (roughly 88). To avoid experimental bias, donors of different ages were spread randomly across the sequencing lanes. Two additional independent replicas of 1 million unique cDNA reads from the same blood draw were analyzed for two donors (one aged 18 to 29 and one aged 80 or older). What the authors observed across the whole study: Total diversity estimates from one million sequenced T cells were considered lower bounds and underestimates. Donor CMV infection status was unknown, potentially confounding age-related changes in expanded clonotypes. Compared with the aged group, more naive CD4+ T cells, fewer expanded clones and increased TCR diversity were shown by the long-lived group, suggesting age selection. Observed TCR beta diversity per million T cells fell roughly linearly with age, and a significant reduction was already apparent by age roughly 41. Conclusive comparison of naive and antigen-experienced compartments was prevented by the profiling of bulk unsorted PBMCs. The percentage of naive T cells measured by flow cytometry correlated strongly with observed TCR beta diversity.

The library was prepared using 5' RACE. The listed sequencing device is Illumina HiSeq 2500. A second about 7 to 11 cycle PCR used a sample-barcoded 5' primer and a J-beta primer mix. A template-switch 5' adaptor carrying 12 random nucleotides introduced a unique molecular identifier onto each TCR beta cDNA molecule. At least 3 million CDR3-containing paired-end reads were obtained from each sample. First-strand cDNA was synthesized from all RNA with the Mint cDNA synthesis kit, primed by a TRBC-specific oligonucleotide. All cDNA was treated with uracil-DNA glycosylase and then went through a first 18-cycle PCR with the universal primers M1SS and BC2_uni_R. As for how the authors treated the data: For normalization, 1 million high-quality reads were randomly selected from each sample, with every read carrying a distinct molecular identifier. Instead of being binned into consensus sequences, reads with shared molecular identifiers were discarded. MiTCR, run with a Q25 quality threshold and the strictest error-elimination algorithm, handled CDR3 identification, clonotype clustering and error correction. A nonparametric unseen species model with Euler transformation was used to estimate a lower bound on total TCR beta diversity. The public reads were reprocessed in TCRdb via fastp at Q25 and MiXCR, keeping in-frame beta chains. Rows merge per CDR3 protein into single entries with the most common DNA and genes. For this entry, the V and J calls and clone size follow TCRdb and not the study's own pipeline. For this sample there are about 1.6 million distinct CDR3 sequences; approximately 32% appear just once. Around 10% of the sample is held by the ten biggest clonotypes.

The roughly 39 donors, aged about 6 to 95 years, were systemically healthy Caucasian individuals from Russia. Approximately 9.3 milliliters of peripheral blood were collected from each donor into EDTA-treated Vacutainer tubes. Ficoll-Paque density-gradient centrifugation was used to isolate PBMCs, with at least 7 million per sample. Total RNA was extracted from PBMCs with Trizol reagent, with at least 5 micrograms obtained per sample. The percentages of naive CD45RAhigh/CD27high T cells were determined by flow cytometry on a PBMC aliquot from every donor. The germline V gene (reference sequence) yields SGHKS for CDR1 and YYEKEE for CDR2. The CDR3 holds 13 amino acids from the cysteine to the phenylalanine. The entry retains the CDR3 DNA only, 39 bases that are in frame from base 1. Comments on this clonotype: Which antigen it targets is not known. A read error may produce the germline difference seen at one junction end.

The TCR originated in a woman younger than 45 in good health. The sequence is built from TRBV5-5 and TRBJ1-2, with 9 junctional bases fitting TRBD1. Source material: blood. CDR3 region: CVSSATGGSGYTF. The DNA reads TGTGTCAGCAGCGCAACAGGGGGCTCTGGCTACACCTTC.